This T cell receptor (beta chain) derives from a study of T cell repertoires in cytomegalovirus infection. Across the whole study: CMV infection plus the matching HLA type was flagged by public TCR beta signatures.

Of note for this clonotype: No antigen is known for it.

TCRdb ran MiXCR on the reads and lists one entry per CDR3 protein. The table shows some 130,000 distinct CDR3 sequences, with 20% to 30% occurring only once. The receptor comes from a human donor in good health (CMV status not recorded). Some clones in this sample may be carry-over from other donors' samples. The sequenced sample was PBMCs, sequenced either directly or after in vitro stimulation (not recorded which).

In DNA, the CDR3 is TGTGCCAGCAGTTTGGTAATCAGTTCGGAAAAACTGTTTTTT. It codes for CASSLVISSEKLFF. The chain links TRBV12-3 or TRBV12-4 to TRBJ1-4; D gene uncertain. The CDR3 extends over 14 amino acids. Trimming took off 3 bases at V and 8 bases at J, with 13 bases between the two ends.